This TCR beta chain appears in the sequencing data of a study of cytomegalovirus exposure and HLA in healthy donors. Of note for this clone: Its antigen remains unknown. The sample contains more than one DNA sequence encoding this CDR3.

13 Jbeta primers and 60 Vbeta primers were used for the PCR. Profiled with immunoSEQ multiplex PCR; TCRdb holds only in-frame clones, not every one. The sample contains approximately 150,000 clones, 82% of which appear only once. Study conclusions and caveats: There were some V segments, including TRBV6-2 and TRBV6-3, excluded as indistinguishable.

Germline CDR1 is SQVTM and CDR2 is ANQGSEA. V dropped 1 base and J dropped 4; count of bases not matched to a gene: 4. The CDR3 runs to 13 residues. The material sequenced was PBMCs. The sequence came from a man younger than 30 in good health and CMV-seropositive. The rearrangement links TRBV29-1 to TRBJ2-7, with TRBD1 matching 7 bases. CDR3 loop: CSVEGQGLYEQYF. The DNA of the CDR3 is TGCAGCGTTGAAGGACAGGGTTTATACGAGCAGTACTTC.